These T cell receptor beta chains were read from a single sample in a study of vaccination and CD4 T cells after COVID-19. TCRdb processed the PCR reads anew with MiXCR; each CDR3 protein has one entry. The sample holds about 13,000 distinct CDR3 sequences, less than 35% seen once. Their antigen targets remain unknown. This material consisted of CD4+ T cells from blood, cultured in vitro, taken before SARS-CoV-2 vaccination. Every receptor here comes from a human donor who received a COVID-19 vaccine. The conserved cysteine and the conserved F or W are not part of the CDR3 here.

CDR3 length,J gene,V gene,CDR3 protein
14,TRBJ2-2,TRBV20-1,SARESGTDNTGELF
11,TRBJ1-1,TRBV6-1,ASKGGLGTEAF
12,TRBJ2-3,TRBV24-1,ATSDAGPTDTQY
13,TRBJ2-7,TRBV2,ASSEARGPSHEQY
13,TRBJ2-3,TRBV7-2,ASSPLAGGEDTQY
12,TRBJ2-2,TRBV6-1,ASNNRGNTGELF
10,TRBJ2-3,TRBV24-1,ASGRSTDTQY
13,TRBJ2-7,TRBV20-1,SASRITGAGFEQY
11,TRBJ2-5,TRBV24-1,ATSDGGPETQY
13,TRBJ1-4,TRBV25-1,ASSVQGATNEKLF
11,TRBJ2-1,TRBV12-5,ASGLEQGNEQF
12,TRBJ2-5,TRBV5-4,ASSLVGGEETQY
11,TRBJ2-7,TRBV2,ASSGQVSYEQY
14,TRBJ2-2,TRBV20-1,SAQIAGVSNTGELF
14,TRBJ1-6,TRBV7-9,ASSLDRTPSNSPLH
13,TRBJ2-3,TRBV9,ASSHGRTFTDTQY
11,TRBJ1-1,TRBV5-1,ASSLGLNTEAF
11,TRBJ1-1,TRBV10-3,AISIRMNTEAF
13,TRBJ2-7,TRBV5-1,ASSSSGGIHYEQY
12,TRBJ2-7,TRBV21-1,ASSKGQGDYEQY